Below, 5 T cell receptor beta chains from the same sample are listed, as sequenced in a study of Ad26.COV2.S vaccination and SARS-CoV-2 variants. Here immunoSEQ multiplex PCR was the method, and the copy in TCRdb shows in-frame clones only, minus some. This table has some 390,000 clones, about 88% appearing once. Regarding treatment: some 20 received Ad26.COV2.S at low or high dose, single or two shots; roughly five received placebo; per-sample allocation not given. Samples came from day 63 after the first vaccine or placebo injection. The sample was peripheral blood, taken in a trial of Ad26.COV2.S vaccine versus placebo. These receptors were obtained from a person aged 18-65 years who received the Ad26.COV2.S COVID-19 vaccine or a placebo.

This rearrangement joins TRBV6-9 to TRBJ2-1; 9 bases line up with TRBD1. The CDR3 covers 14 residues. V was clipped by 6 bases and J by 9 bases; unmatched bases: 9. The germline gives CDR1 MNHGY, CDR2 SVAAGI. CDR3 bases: TGTGCCAGCAGCCCTCCGACAGGGGGTTGTGAGCAGTTCTTC. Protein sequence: CASSPPTGGCEQFF.

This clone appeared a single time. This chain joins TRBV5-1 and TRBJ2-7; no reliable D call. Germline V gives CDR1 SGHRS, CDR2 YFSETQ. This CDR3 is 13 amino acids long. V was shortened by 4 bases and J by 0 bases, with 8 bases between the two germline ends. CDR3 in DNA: TGCGCCAGCAGCCAGGACGGCTCCTACGAGCAGTACTTC. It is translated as CASSQDGSYEQYF.

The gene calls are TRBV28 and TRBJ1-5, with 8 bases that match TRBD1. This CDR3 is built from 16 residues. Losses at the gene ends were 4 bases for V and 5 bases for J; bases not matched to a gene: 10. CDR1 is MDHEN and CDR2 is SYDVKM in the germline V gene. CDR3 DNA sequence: TGTGCCAGCAGTTCCTACAGGGGGATCCCTTATCAGCCCCAGCATTTT. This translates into CASSSYRGIPYQPQHF.

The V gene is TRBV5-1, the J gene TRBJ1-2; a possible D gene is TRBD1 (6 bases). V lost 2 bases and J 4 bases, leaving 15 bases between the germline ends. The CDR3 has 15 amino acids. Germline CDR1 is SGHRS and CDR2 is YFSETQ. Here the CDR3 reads CASSFGQLLPYGYTF. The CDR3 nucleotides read TGCGCCAGCAGCTTTGGACAGCTGTTACCCTATGGCTACACCTTC.

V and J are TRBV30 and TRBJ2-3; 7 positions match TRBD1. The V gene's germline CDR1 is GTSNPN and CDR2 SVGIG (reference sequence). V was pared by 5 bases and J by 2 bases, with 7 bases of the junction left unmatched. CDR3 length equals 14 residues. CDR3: CAWARTGATDTQYF. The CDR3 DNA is TGTGCCTGGGCCCGGACAGGAGCCACAGATACGCAGTATTTT.